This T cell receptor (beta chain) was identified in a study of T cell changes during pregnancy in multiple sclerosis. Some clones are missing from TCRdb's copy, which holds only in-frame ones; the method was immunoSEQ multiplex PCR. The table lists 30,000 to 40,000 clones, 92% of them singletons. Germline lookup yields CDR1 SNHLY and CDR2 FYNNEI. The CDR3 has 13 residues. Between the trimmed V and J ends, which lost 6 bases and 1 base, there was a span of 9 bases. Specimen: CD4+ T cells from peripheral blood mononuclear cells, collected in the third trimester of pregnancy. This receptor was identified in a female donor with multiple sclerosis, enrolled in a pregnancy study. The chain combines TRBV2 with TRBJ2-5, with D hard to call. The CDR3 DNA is TGTGCCAGCAGCAACAGCATCCAAGAGACCCAGTACTTC. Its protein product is CASSNSIQETQYF.